These 23 T cell receptor beta chains originate from one sample sequenced in a study of blood T cells in healthy people across ages. Combining a sample-barcoded 5' primer with a J-beta primer mix, a second PCR ran for roughly 6 to 12 cycles. TCRdb fed the 5' RACE reads into MiXCR, producing one record per CDR3 protein. The sample contains roughly 1,500,000 distinct CDR3 sequences, 35% to 45% of which appear only once. Sequencing used blood. All receptors come from a woman aged 18-35 years in good health.

Comments on this clonotype: One end of the junction fails to match germline, which may point to a read error. The chain uses TRBV25-1 and TRBJ1-2; 10 bases are a match to TRBD1. From germline, CDR1 is MGHDK and CDR2 SYGVNS. This CDR3 comprises 14 residues. CDR3 in DNA: TGTGCTAGCAGTGGCCGGGACAGGGGAACTGGCTACACCTTC. Amino acid sequence: CASSGRDRGTGYTF.

The V and J genes are TRBV2 and TRBJ2-1; a possible D gene is TRBD2 (5 bases). From germline, CDR1 is SNHLY and CDR2 FYNNEI. The V end lost 7 bases, the J end lost 13 bases, and 17 bases lay between the germline ends. There are 12 residues in the CDR3. The CDR3 reads CASTQSSGVQFF. In DNA, the CDR3 is TGTGCCAGCACACAATCCAGCGGAGTCCAGTTCTTC.

This clonotype came up a few times. The chain joins TRBV25-1 to TRBJ1-2, with D hard to call. The CDR3 is 12 residues long. Germline assignment: CDR1 MGHDK and CDR2 SYGVNS. V lost 3 bases and J lost 7, with 9 bases in between. The CDR3 sequence is CASSESEAGYTF. The CDR3 coding sequence is TGTGCCAGCAGTGAGAGTGAGGCTGGCTACACCTTC.

There are a few counts of this clonotype. V usage is TRBV4-1 and J usage is TRBJ2-5; 7 bases agree with TRBD1. V was clipped by 4 bases and J by 0 bases; unmatched bases: 8. This CDR3 comprises 16 residues. Germline V gene sequence: CDR1 MGHRA, CDR2 YSYEKL. The CDR3 region has the DNA TGCGCCAGCAGCCGCCAAGGACAGGCAAACCAAGAGACCCAGTACTTC. Translating it yields CASSRQGQANQETQYF.

This clonotype was seen a single time. The chain employs TRBV5-1 and TRBJ1-5; possibly TRBD1 for D (5 bases). CDR1 is SGHRS, CDR2 YFSETQ, per germline. The CDR3 runs 15 residues. With 4 bases removed from V and 6 bases from J, the gap between germline ends came to 17 bases. The CDR3 reads CASSPGEGWSQPQHF. CDR3 sequence (DNA): TGCGCCAGCAGCCCGGGAGAGGGGTGGTCTCAGCCCCAGCATTTT.

The chain is built from TRBV7-8 and TRBJ2-1; 14 nucleotides agree with TRBD2. The germline CDR1 and CDR2 sequences are SGHVS and FQNEAQ. V gave up 5 bases and J gave up 8 bases; unmatched junction bases: 11. CDR3 length: 17 residues. CDR3 in DNA: TGTGCCAGCAGCCCCGGGACTAGCGGGAGTATTGGCCATGAGCAGTTCTTC. Translating it yields CASSPGTSGSIGHEQFF.

This clonotype has a handful of counts. The chain recombines TRBV25-1 with TRBJ2-1; D may be TRBD1 or TRBD2 (5 bases each). The CDR3 has 13 residues. Germline-derived CDR1 and CDR2 are MGHDK and SYGVNS. With 6 bases removed from V and 6 bases from J, the gap between germline ends came to 12 bases. In DNA, the CDR3 is TGTGCCAGCAGCGGGACCTCTACCAATGAGCAGTTCTTC. Amino acid sequence: CASSGTSTNEQFF.

This chain uses TRBV20-1 with TRBJ2-5; D is possibly TRBD2 (6 bases). The J call is doubtful: the DNA matches TRBJ2-7 better. CDR3 length: 12 residues. In germline, CDR1 is DFQATT, CDR2 SNEGSKA (reference sequence). The CDR3 coding sequence is TGCAGTGCCGCGGGAAGAAGCTACGAGCAGTACTTC. It codes for CSAAGRSYEQYF.

The chain couples TRBV2 to TRBJ1-2; perhaps TRBD1 as D (5 bases). CDR3 length: 13 amino acids. CDR1 is SNHLY and CDR2 is FYNNEI in the germline V gene. V was trimmed by 7 bases and J by 2 bases, leaving 11 bases between them. Here the CDR3 reads CASKRDGNYGYTF. DNA of the CDR3: TGTGCCAGCAAACGGGACGGAAACTATGGCTACACCTTC. Supplemented by reference TRBV2 and TRBJ1-2, the full variable domain reads EPEVTQTPSHQVTQMGQEVILRCVPISNHLYFYWYRQILGQKVEFLVSFYNNEISEKSEIFDDQFSVERPDGSNFTLKIRSTKLEDSAMYFCASKRDGNYGYTFGSGTRLTVV.

This clonotype has more than one count but fewer than ten. The gene calls are TRBV4-1 and TRBJ1-2; 7 bases agree with TRBD1. The trim removed 3 bases at V and 2 bases at J, leaving 9 bases unmatched. The CDR3 runs 16 residues. Germline V gene data show CDR1 as MGHRA and CDR2 as YSYEKL. The CDR3 protein is CASSHTGTEQNYGYTF. CDR3 sequence (DNA): TGCGCCAGCAGCCATACAGGGACAGAGCAAAACTATGGCTACACCTTC.

This chain links TRBV10-3 with TRBJ2-2, with TRBD1 matching 8 bases. The V and J ends lost 6 bases and 0 bases, in that order; junction bases with no gene match: 0. Germline V gene lookup returns CDR1 ENHRY and CDR2 SYGVKD. CDR3 length: 14 amino acids. CDR3 amino acids: CAIRGQANTGELFF. The CDR3 DNA sequence: TGTGCCATCAGGGGACAGGCGAACACCGGGGAGCTGTTTTTT.

In this sample, this clonotype turned up a few times. The chain carries TRBV29-1 and TRBJ2-1, with a weak D call TRBD2 (5 bases). The V and J ends lost 7 bases and 7 bases respectively, with 11 bases between them. Germline V gives CDR1 SQVTM, CDR2 ANQGSEA. This CDR3 contains 11 residues. The CDR3 sequence: CSGPPGNEQFF. For the CDR3, the DNA is TGCAGCGGTCCCCCGGGGAATGAGCAGTTCTTC.

This clonotype was observed a handful of times. This chain joins TRBV20-1 and TRBJ2-7, with 7 positions matching TRBD1. This CDR3 has 15 amino acids. Germline V gene sequence: CDR1 DFQATT, CDR2 SNEGSKA (reference sequence). V dropped 0 bases and J dropped 0; count of bases not matched to a gene: 5. As DNA, the CDR3 is TGCAGTGCTAGAGATCCCAGGGGGTTCTCCTACGAGCAGTACTTC. Translated: CSARDPRGFSYEQYF.

The chain couples TRBV20-1 to TRBJ2-7; 7 bases match TRBD1. The germline V gene encodes CDR1 DFQATT and CDR2 SNEGSKA (reference sequence). The V and J ends lost 5 bases and 3 bases, in that order; junction bases with no gene match: 7. This CDR3 is 13 amino acids long. The DNA of the CDR3 is TGCAGTGCTCCGGGACAGCGATACTACGAGCAGTACTTC. Translating gives CSAPGQRYYEQYF.

In its sample, this clonotype was seen a few times. The chain couples TRBV7-2 to TRBJ1-2, with 9 bases identical to TRBD1. The V gene's germline CDR1 is SGHTA and CDR2 FQGNSA. CDR3 size: 17 residues. Trimming took 0 bases from V and 6 from J; bases not matched to a gene: 11. The CDR3 reads CASSLAVGQGSMDGYTF. The DNA for the CDR3 is TGTGCCAGCAGCTTAGCCGTCGGACAGGGGAGCATGGATGGCTACACCTTC.

The chain joins TRBV6-5 to TRBJ2-3; the D gene is possibly TRBD1 (6 bases). CDR1 is MNHEY, CDR2 SVGAGI, per germline. The CDR3 is 15 residues long. With 5 bases removed from V and 7 bases from J, the gap between germline ends came to 19 bases. CDR3 loop: CASSQPPRGLNTQYF. The CDR3 nucleotides are TGTGCCAGCAGTCAACCCCCCAGGGGATTGAATACGCAGTATTTT.

V and J are TRBV3-1 and TRBJ1-2; D unclear. Deletions cut 5 bases from V and 6 bases from J, with 16 bases between. Germline loops: CDR1 LGHDT, CDR2 YNNKEL (reference sequence). The CDR3 length is 14 residues. The CDR3 nucleotides read TGTGCCAGCAGCTACGGACCCGGAGGAGATGGCTACACCTTC. Translated, it gives CASSYGPGGDGYTF. The variable domain in full, completed from reference TRBV3-1 and TRBJ1-2, reads DTAVSQTPKYLVTQMGNDKSIKCEQNLGHDTMYWYKQDSKKFLKIMFSYNNKELIINETVPNRFSPKSPDKAHLNLHINSLELGDSAVYFCASSYGPGGDGYTFGSGTRLTVV.

The chain joins TRBV4-1 to TRBJ1-2; a possible D gene is TRBD1 (6 bases). CDR3 size: 18 residues. Germline V gives CDR1 MGHRA, CDR2 YSYEKL. Trimming cost V 5 bases and J 5 bases, with 27 bases left between them. This CDR3 is CASSKQVAGQGMGYGYTF. The DNA of the CDR3 is TGCGCCAGCAGCAAACAAGTCGCGGGGCAGGGGATGGGGTATGGCTACACCTTC.

This clonotype was counted a few times. This chain joins TRBV10-3 and TRBJ2-1; 9 bases are shared with TRBD2. The CDR3 loop spans 16 amino acids. Trimming cost V 0 bases and J 5 bases; bases outside gene matches: 5. Germline CDR1 ENHRY, CDR2 SYGVKD. The CDR3 DNA follows: TGTGCCATCAGTGAGTCTGCGACTAGCGGAGACAATGAGCAGTTCTTC. Translated: CAISESATSGDNEQFF.

For this clonotype: A read error may be the cause here, since a much bigger clone is one base away. The rearrangement links TRBV7-6 to TRBJ2-7; TRBD1 or TRBD2 may be the D gene (6 bases each). CDR1 and CDR2 (germline): SGHVS, FNYEAQ. The CDR3 sequence is 13 residues long. V was clipped by 11 bases and J by 6 bases, with 20 bases between them. DNA for the CDR3: TGTGCCGGCGAGCTCAATGGAGGGGGCGAGCAGTACTTC. It encodes CAGELNGGGEQYF.

The chain uses TRBV10-1 and TRBJ2-5, with 8 positions matching TRBD1. The CDR3 spans 17 residues. Looked up from germline, CDR1 is WNHNN and CDR2 is SYGVQD (reference sequence). The ends lost 6 bases at V and 11 bases at J; junction bases unmatched: 23. Written as DNA, the CDR3 is TGCGCCAGCAGCAACTCCCAGGGGGCTGGGTCCTACAATGAGCAGTACTTC. Translated, it gives CASSNSQGAGSYNEQYF.

This clonotype was detected a few times. The rearrangement links TRBV7-2 to TRBJ1-1; TRBD1 aligns across 8 bases. Per the germline V gene, CDR1 is SGHTA and CDR2 is FQGNSA. The V segment lost 3 bases and the J segment 11 bases; nucleotides outside the gene matches: 8. The CDR3 totals 13 residues. The CDR3: CASSLAPDREAFF. In DNA, the CDR3 is TGTGCCAGCAGCTTGGCCCCGGACAGGGAGGCTTTCTTT.

As concerns this clonotype: A much larger clone sits a single nucleotide away, making a read error possible. This chain uses TRBV7-2 with TRBJ1-2; D remains unclear. V dropped 1 base and J dropped 5 bases, with 17 bases sitting between them. The CDR3 loop spans 16 amino acids. CDR1 is SGHTA, CDR2 FQGNSA, per germline. CDR3 protein: CASSLGASGIHYGYTF. Here the CDR3 DNA reads TGTGCCAGCAGCTTAGGTGCATCGGGGATTCATTATGGCTACACCTTC. Looking up the rest from reference TRBV7-2 and TRBJ1-2 gives the full variable domain: GAGVSQSPSNKVTEKGKDVELRCDPISGHTALYWYRQSLGQGLEFLIYFQGNSAPDKSGLPSDRFSAERTGGSVSTLTIQRTQQEDSAVYLCASSLGASGIHYGYTFGSGTRLTVV.